What follows are 32 T cell receptor beta chains derived from one specimen sequenced in a study of early T cells in non-severe SARS-CoV-2 infection. TCRdb recomputed calls from the 5' RACE reads with MiXCR, one row per CDR3 protein. Of about 55,000 distinct CDR3 sequences in the sample, under 15% are singletons; the top ten hold approximately 11%. Sequenced material: whole blood, taken at baseline. The receptors stem from an adult who was a healthcare worker with PCR-confirmed SARS-CoV-2 infection or an uninfected control (not recorded which).

This clonotype showed up just a few times. The V and J genes are TRBV7-2 and TRBJ2-7; the match to TRBD1 covers 9 bases. V shed 6 bases and J 4 bases; nucleotides not matched to a gene: 16. Germline CDR1 reads SGHTA; CDR2 reads FQGNSA. There are 17 residues in the CDR3. CDR3 sequence (DNA): TGTGCCAGCAGTTTGACAGGGGGTGAACCCGCTTTATACGAGCAGTACTTC. This gives the protein CASSLTGGEPALYEQYF.

This clonotype showed up just a few times. The genes are TRBV3-1 and TRBJ2-7, with TRBD1 matching 10 bases. In germline, CDR1 is LGHDT, CDR2 YNNKEL (reference sequence). J was trimmed by 2 bases and V by 7 bases; bases with no gene match: 5. The CDR3 has 14 residues. As DNA, the CDR3 is TGTGCCAGCACTGTCGGGACAGGGGCCTACGAGCAGTACTTC. This codes for CASTVGTGAYEQYF.

The sample holds a few counts of this clonotype. The chain couples TRBV7-2 to TRBJ2-1; 9 nucleotides match TRBD2. CDR3 size: 15 residues. V was clipped by 5 bases and J by 3 bases; unmatched bases: 5. From germline, CDR1 is SGHTA and CDR2 FQGNSA. The CDR3 sequence is CASSPGTSNYNEQFF. The CDR3 bases are TGTGCCAGCAGCCCCGGGACTAGCAACTACAATGAGCAGTTCTTC.

This clonotype is labeled medium-sized. The junction does not match germline at one end; this may be a read error. This sequence joins TRBV29-1 and TRBJ2-7, with 7 bases fitting TRBD1. The CDR3 runs 13 residues. In germline, CDR1 is SQVTM, CDR2 ANQGSEA. The CDR3 coding sequence is TGCAGCGCTGAAATTGTACAGGGGTACGAGCAGTACTTC. Encoded protein: CSAEIVQGYEQYF.

The V and J genes are TRBV15 and TRBJ2-5, with 8 nucleotides matching TRBD1. The germline gives CDR1 LNHNV, CDR2 YYDKDF (reference sequence). CDR3 size: 14 residues. V lost 5 bases, J lost 4 bases, and 6 bases stayed unmatched. The CDR3 here is CATSRGQGRETQYF. CDR3 DNA sequence: TGTGCCACCAGCCGTGGACAGGGAAGAGAGACCCAGTACTTC.

This clonotype was observed a few times. The chain recombines TRBV20-1 with TRBJ2-7; the match to TRBD1 covers 7 bases. V shed 2 bases, J shed 2 bases, and the junction held 6 bases outside the gene matches. The length of the CDR3 is 14 residues. Germline loops: CDR1 DFQATT, CDR2 SNEGSKA (reference sequence). The CDR3 loop is CSARPQGSAYEQYF. The CDR3 nucleotides are TGCAGTGCTAGACCACAGGGGTCAGCCTACGAGCAGTACTTC.

This clonotype was seen a few times. The chain employs TRBV21-1 and TRBJ2-7; the table's D call, TRBD1, has no DNA check behind it. TRBV21-1 represents a pseudogene. The CDR3 has 16 residues. This CDR3 reads CASYHLGTEASYEQYF. CDR3 bases: TGTGCCAGCTACCACCTCGGGACGGAAGCATCCTACGAGCAGTACTTC.

The rearrangement links TRBV15 to TRBJ2-7; possibly TRBD2 for D (6 bases). Germline-derived CDR1 and CDR2 are LNHNV and YYDKDF (reference sequence). The CDR3 spans 13 residues. Trimming cost V 0 bases and J 6 bases, with 9 bases left between them. This chain's CDR3 is CATSRDRRGEQYF. The CDR3 DNA follows: TGTGCCACCAGCAGAGATAGGAGGGGCGAGCAGTACTTC. The entire variable domain, with the rest obtained from reference TRBV15 and TRBJ2-7, is as follows: DAMVIQNPRYQVTQFGKPVTLSCSQTLNHNVMYWYQQKSSQAPKLLFHYYDKDFNNEADTPDNFQSRRPNTSFCFLDIRSPGLGDTAMYLCATSRDRRGEQYFGPGTRLTVT.

Details on this clonotype: A much larger clone differs from this one at a single base, so this may be a read error. This sequence joins TRBV5-6 and TRBJ2-3; TRBD2 is a possible D gene (6 bases). CDR1 and CDR2 (germline): SGHDT, YYEEEE. The CDR3 covers 15 residues. CDR3 sequence: CVSSLVGGSADTQYF. Here the CDR3 DNA reads TGTGTCAGCAGCTTGGTAGGAGGGAGCGCAGATACGCAGTATTTT. The whole variable domain, remainder taken from reference TRBV5-6 and TRBJ2-3, is DAGVTQSPTHLIKTRGQQVTLRCSPKSGHDTVSWYQQALGQGPQFIFQYYEEEERQRGNFPDRFSGHQFPNYSSELNVNALLLGDSALYLCVSSLVGGSADTQYFGPGTRLTVL.

This clonotype showed up just a few times. J is TRBJ2-5 and V is TRBV18; D gene unclear. Trimming took 3 bases from V and 4 from J, leaving 9 bases between them. Germline V gives CDR1 KGHSH, CDR2 LQKENI. The CDR3 length is 13 residues. The CDR3 sequence: CASSPDLGETQYF. CDR3 sequence (DNA): TGTGCCAGCTCACCCGACCTGGGAGAGACCCAGTACTTC.

The chain has TRBV12-3 or TRBV12-4 and TRBJ1-1, with 7 bases matching TRBD1. The CDR3 extends over 13 amino acids. Unmatched junction bases numbered 9, after V lost 8 bases and J lost 6 bases. CDR3 nucleotides: TGTGCCAGCCGACTCACGGGGACAGCTGAAGCTTTCTTT. Protein sequence: CASRLTGTAEAFF.

The chain employs TRBV28 and TRBJ2-5; D may correspond to TRBD1 or TRBD2 (5 bases each). The V gene lost 2 bases and the J gene lost 1 base, with 17 bases spanning the gap. The CDR3 runs 17 residues. CDR1 is MDHEN and CDR2 is SYDVKM in the germline V gene. The CDR3 nucleotides are TGTGCCAGCAGTTTAGGACCACAGGAGGTCCTCCAAGAGACCCAGTACTTC. The encoded protein is CASSLGPQEVLQETQYF. Together with reference TRBV28 and TRBJ2-5, the CDR3 gives the full variable domain: DVKVTQSSRYLVKRTGEKVFLECVQDMDHENMFWYRQDPGLGLRLIYFSYDVKMKEKGDIPEGYSVSREKKERFSLILESASTNQTSMYLCASSLGPQEVLQETQYFGPGTRLLVL.

There are a few counts of this clonotype. V is TRBV3-1 and J is TRBJ2-4; 8 bases are a match to TRBD2. The CDR3 totals 16 residues. The V gene end was trimmed by 2 bases and the J gene end by 9 bases; junction bases not matched to a gene: 12. The germline CDR1 and CDR2 sequences are LGHDT and YNNKEL (reference sequence). Here the CDR3 reads CASSQFPGAGGGIQYF. CDR3 bases: TGTGCCAGCAGCCAATTCCCGGGTGCCGGGGGGGGCATTCAGTACTTC. Looking up the rest from reference TRBV3-1 and TRBJ2-4 gives the full variable domain: DTAVSQTPKYLVTQMGNDKSIKCEQNLGHDTMYWYKQDSKKFLKIMFSYNNKELIINETVPNRFSPKSPDKAHLNLHINSLELGDSAVYFCASSQFPGAGGGIQYFGAGTRLSVL.

This clonotype was observed a handful of times. The CDR3 nucleotides read TGCGCCAGCAGCGAGAGGTGGGGCTCGTCACCCCTCCACTTT. Protein: CASSERWGSSPLHF. The V gene is TRBV5-1, the J gene TRBJ1-6; possibly TRBD1 for D (5 bases). V lost 4 bases to trimming and J lost 10 bases, with 15 bases between them. The germline V gene has CDR1 SGHRS and CDR2 YFSETQ. The CDR3 loop spans 14 amino acids.

The rearrangement links TRBV4-1 to TRBJ2-1; D ambiguous. The V gene's germline CDR1 is MGHRA and CDR2 YSYEKL. With 1 base removed from V and 3 bases from J, the gap between germline ends came to 4 bases. The CDR3 consists of 13 residues. CDR3 DNA sequence: TGCGCCAGCAGCCAAGGACTCTACAATGAGCAGTTCTTC. This codes for CASSQGLYNEQFF.

The chain uses TRBV20-1 and TRBJ2-1, with 7 bases that match TRBD1. The CDR3 length is 14 residues. In germline, CDR1 is DFQATT, CDR2 SNEGSKA (reference sequence). With V trimmed by 4 bases and J by 5 bases, 8 bases remained unmatched. This CDR3 is CSAMTGHRDNEQFF. The CDR3 nucleotides are TGCAGTGCTATGACAGGGCATAGGGACAATGAGCAGTTCTTC.

Ten or more counts support this clonotype. The chain combines TRBV10-3 with TRBJ2-5; the D gene is possibly TRBD2 (6 bases). The CDR3 covers 12 residues. Trimming removed 11 bases at V and 2 bases at J, with 12 bases between. Germline assignment: CDR1 ENHRY and CDR2 SYGVKD. CDR3 sequence reads: CASRAGQETQYF. Here the CDR3 DNA reads TGTGCCTCCCGAGCGGGTCAAGAGACCCAGTACTTC.

This chain uses TRBV29-1 with TRBJ2-5, with D maybe TRBD1 (5 bases). Per the germline V gene, CDR1 is SQVTM and CDR2 is ANQGSEA. This CDR3 is 14 amino acids long. Trimming took off 0 bases at V and 1 base at J, with 9 bases between the two ends. The CDR3 bases are TGCAGCGTTGAAGAATTTAGGGGCCAAGAGACCCAGTACTTC. This codes for CSVEEFRGQETQYF.

V usage is TRBV10-2 and J usage is TRBJ1-4; D might be TRBD1 (6 bases). The ends were cut back, 5 bases at V and 7 bases at J, with 17 bases in the middle. Germline values: CDR1 WSHSY, CDR2 SAAADI. CDR3 length equals 15 residues. The CDR3 DNA reads as TGCGCCAGCAGTTCACATAAAGGGGGTGGTGAAAAACTGTTTTTT. It is translated as CASSSHKGGGEKLFF.

This clonotype was observed a handful of times. The chain combines TRBV5-4 with TRBJ2-7; D is undetermined. V was clipped by 0 bases and J by 4 bases, with 11 bases between them. The germline V gene has CDR1 SGHNT and CDR2 YYREEE (reference sequence). This CDR3 has 14 amino acids. The CDR3 protein is CASSLGTDGYEQYF. Written as DNA, the CDR3 is TGTGCCAGCAGCTTGGGAACGGACGGATACGAGCAGTACTTC.

The sample holds many counts of this clonotype. This chain uses TRBV28 with TRBJ2-7, with D perhaps given as TRBD1 or TRBD2 (5 bases each). This CDR3 contains 12 residues. The V gene lost 3 bases and the J gene lost 10 bases, with 13 bases spanning the gap. CDR1 is MDHEN and CDR2 is SYDVKM in the germline V gene. DNA of the CDR3: TGTGCCAGCAGTTTGGGGACCACGCAACAGTACTTC. Translation gives CASSLGTTQQYF. The entire variable domain, with the rest obtained from reference TRBV28 and TRBJ2-7, is as follows: DVKVTQSSRYLVKRTGEKVFLECVQDMDHENMFWYRQDPGLGLRLIYFSYDVKMKEKGDIPEGYSVSREKKERFSLILESASTNQTSMYLCASSLGTTQQYFGPGTRLTVT.

The chain links TRBV5-1 to TRBJ1-6; D uncertain. Trimming shortened V by 4 bases and J by 5 bases, and 7 bases separated the two germline ends. The germline CDR1 and CDR2 sequences are SGHRS and YFSETQ. The CDR3 extends over 13 amino acids. This chain's CDR3 is CASSRTDNSPLHF. Here the CDR3 DNA reads TGCGCCAGCAGCCGGACGGATAATTCACCCCTCCACTTT.

This clonotype was recorded many times. A read error may account for a junction end that differs from germline. The genes are TRBV3-1 and TRBJ2-5; D call uncertain. Per the germline V gene, CDR1 is LGHDT and CDR2 is YNNKEL (reference sequence). The CDR3 extends over 15 amino acids. This CDR3 reads CASSQPPSGQGTQYF. The CDR3 DNA reads TGTGCCAGCAGCCAACCCCCATCCGGGCAAGGGACCCAGTACTTC.

This clonotype was seen a handful of times. V is TRBV7-3 and J is TRBJ2-7; 9 bases map to TRBD1. The CDR3 loop spans 16 amino acids. V gave up 2 bases and J gave up 2 bases; unmatched junction bases: 7. Per the germline V gene, CDR1 is SGHTA and CDR2 is FQGTGA. CDR3 coding DNA: TGTGCCAGCAGCTTACGCGCCGGGACAGGGACCTACGAGCAGTACTTC. Translating it yields CASSLRAGTGTYEQYF.

The chain links TRBV6-6 to TRBJ2-3; D call uncertain. The CDR3 covers 21 residues. Between the trimmed V and J ends, which lost 0 bases and 2 bases, there was a span of 27 bases. In germline, CDR1 is MNHNY, CDR2 SVGAGI (reference sequence). CDR3 nucleotide sequence: TGTGCCAGCAGTTACTCGATTCCTCTTCCTGAAGTAAACAGTTTCACAGATACGCAGTATTTT. It translates to CASSYSIPLPEVNSFTDTQYF.

This clonotype was seen ten or more times. V and J are TRBV12-3 or TRBV12-4 and TRBJ2-1; weak D call: TRBD1 (6 bases). The CDR3 is 14 residues long. V shed 7 bases and J shed 4 bases, with 14 bases lying between them. The CDR3 reads CASKKGQLYNEQFF. In nucleotides, the CDR3 is TGTGCCAGCAAAAAAGGACAGCTATACAATGAGCAGTTCTTC.

In its sample, this clonotype was seen many times. The chain is built from TRBV28 and TRBJ1-2; 7 positions agree with TRBD1. The CDR3 runs to 15 residues. Germline CDR1 reads MDHEN; CDR2 reads SYDVKM. The V gene end was trimmed by 2 bases and the J gene end by 3 bases; junction bases not matched to a gene: 6. CDR3 bases: TGTGCCAGCAGTTTACGGGACAGACGACACTATGGCTACACCTTC. It encodes CASSLRDRRHYGYTF.

The chain joins TRBV5-5 to TRBJ1-2; unclear D gene. CDR3 length equals 14 residues. Trimming took 4 bases from V and 0 from J, leaving 10 bases between them. From germline, CDR1 is SGHKS and CDR2 YYEKEE (reference sequence). The CDR3 protein is CASSRRDSNYGYTF. The DNA for the CDR3 is TGTGCCAGCAGCCGCCGGGATTCTAACTATGGCTACACCTTC.

The chain couples TRBV6-6 to TRBJ2-1, with 7 bases aligning to TRBD2. Losses at the gene ends were 10 bases for V and 8 bases for J; bases not matched to a gene: 11. In germline, CDR1 is MNHNY, CDR2 SVGAGI (reference sequence). CDR3 length: 13 residues. CDR3 loop: CATYSLGGDEQFF. Here the CDR3 DNA reads TGTGCCACGTACTCCTTGGGAGGGGATGAGCAGTTCTTC.

In nucleotides, the CDR3 is TGTGCCAGCAGCTTTTTCAGTTCCTACGAGCAGTACTTC. It specifies CASSFFSSYEQYF. The rearrangement joins TRBV7-9 to TRBJ2-7; the D is unclear. Germline V CDR1 and CDR2: SEHNR, FQNEAQ (reference sequence). CDR3 length: 13 amino acids. With 3 bases removed from V and 1 base from J, the gap between germline ends came to 7 bases.

This clonotype was observed many times. V gene TRBV7-9 combines with J gene TRBJ2-7; maybe TRBD2 (6 bases). Germline loops: CDR1 SEHNR, CDR2 FQNEAQ (reference sequence). The CDR3 has 12 amino acids. The V end was cut by 5 bases, the J end by 2 bases, with 7 bases between. The CDR3 reads CASSERAYEQYF. The CDR3 bases are TGTGCCAGCAGCGAGCGGGCCTACGAGCAGTACTTC.

This clonotype came up a few times. The CDR3 here is CASSFGTGVSGANVLTF. CDR3 bases: TGTGCCAGTAGTTTCGGGACAGGGGTCTCTGGGGCCAACGTCCTGACTTTC. The chain recombines TRBV19 with TRBJ2-6; 10 positions match TRBD1. The CDR3 totals 17 residues. Germline V gene data show CDR1 as LNHDA and CDR2 as SQIVND (reference sequence). V lost 5 bases to trimming and J lost 0 bases; unmatched junction nucleotides: 4.